A selection of T cell receptor beta chains follows, all from one sample in a study of blood T cell repertoires in COVID-19. Assay used: immunoSEQ multiplex PCR; TCRdb lists only in-frame clones, some missing. The sample includes 90,000 to 100,000 clones, about 85% seen only once; the top ten take over 10%. Sequenced: peripheral blood. Every receptor here comes from a human donor in a cohort sampled during active COVID-19. Each CDR3 is given with its conserved first and last residue. Each record gives: D gene, J gene, V gene, clone size, CDR3 DNA, CDR3 protein. The D gene is left open where the match is weak. Expanded clones are given a class, and other clones once, few, many or no size at all.

d_call: TRBD2
j_call: TRBJ2-7
v_call: TRBV10-3
clone_size: NA
cdr3_nt: TGTGCCATCAGTACAGTGGGACTAGAGAACGAGCAGTACTTC
cdr3_aa: CAISTVGLENEQYF

d_call: TRBD1
j_call: TRBJ2-3
v_call: TRBV9
clone_size: NA
cdr3_nt: TGTGCCAGCAGCCCCGGGACAGGGGCAGATACGCAGTATTTT
cdr3_aa: CASSPGTGADTQYF

d_call: TRBD1
j_call: TRBJ1-1
v_call: TRBV5-4
clone_size: NA
cdr3_nt: TGTGCCAGCAGCTGGACAGGGATTGAAGCTTTCTTT
cdr3_aa: CASSWTGIEAFF

d_call: TRBD1
j_call: TRBJ2-7
v_call: TRBV7-9
clone_size: NA
cdr3_nt: TGTGCCAGCAGCCGACAGGGATACGAGCAGTACTTC
cdr3_aa: CASSRQGYEQYF

d_call: NA
j_call: TRBJ1-4
v_call: TRBV4-2
clone_size: few
cdr3_nt: TGTGCCAGCAGCCAAGAATTAGGGCAGGGGAGTGAAAAACTGTTTTTT
cdr3_aa: CASSQELGQGSEKLFF

d_call: NA
j_call: TRBJ2-7
v_call: TRBV4-3
clone_size: once
cdr3_nt: TGCGCCAGCAGCCCTAACCCGGGACACTACTACGAGCAGTACTTC
cdr3_aa: CASSPNPGHYYEQYF

d_call: NA
j_call: TRBJ2-1
v_call: TRBV6-5
clone_size: NA
cdr3_nt: TGTGCCAGCAGTTGGGGGGAAACTTACAATGAGCAGTTCTTC
cdr3_aa: CASSWGETYNEQFF

d_call: NA
j_call: TRBJ1-2
v_call: TRBV7-9
clone_size: NA
cdr3_nt: TGTGCCAGCAGCTCCCAGGGCGGGGAAAATCAAATTAACTATGGCTACACCTTC
cdr3_aa: CASSSQGGENQINYGYTF

d_call: NA
j_call: TRBJ2-5
v_call: TRBV6-2/TRBV6-3
clone_size: NA
cdr3_nt: TGTGCCAGCAGTTACTCCCAGCGTCAAGAGACCCAGTACTTC
cdr3_aa: CASSYSQRQETQYF

d_call: NA
j_call: TRBJ1-1
v_call: TRBV29-1
clone_size: NA
cdr3_nt: TGCAGCGCGAACCGAGGGGGAATGAACACTGAAGCTTTCTTT
cdr3_aa: CSANRGGMNTEAFF

d_call: TRBD1
j_call: TRBJ2-2
v_call: TRBV7-8
clone_size: NA
cdr3_nt: TGTGCCAGCAGCTTACGGGACAGGTCCGGGGAGCTGTTTTTT
cdr3_aa: CASSLRDRSGELFF

d_call: NA
j_call: TRBJ2-5
v_call: TRBV15
clone_size: NA
cdr3_nt: TGTGCCACCAGCAGAGGATATGGGGGGTACCAAGAGACCCAGTACTTC
cdr3_aa: CATSRGYGGYQETQYF

d_call: NA
j_call: TRBJ1-5
v_call: TRBV6-2/TRBV6-3
clone_size: few
cdr3_nt: TGTGCCAGCAGTTACAACAGGGATTCGTATCAGCCCCAGCATTTT
cdr3_aa: CASSYNRDSYQPQHF

d_call: NA
j_call: TRBJ2-1
v_call: TRBV1
clone_size: NA
cdr3_nt: TGCACCAGCAGCCAAGGCCTACTAGCGGGAGGGCCCCCGGTGGCTCCGACCCATGAGCAGTTCTTC
cdr3_aa: CTSSQGLLAGGPPVAPTHEQFF

d_call: NA
j_call: TRBJ2-7
v_call: TRBV7-2
clone_size: NA
cdr3_nt: TGTGCCAGCAGCCTAATGTCGACAGGTTCCTACGAGCAGTACTTC
cdr3_aa: CASSLMSTGSYEQYF

d_call: TRBD1
j_call: TRBJ1-6
v_call: TRBV18
clone_size: NA
cdr3_nt: TGTGCCAGCTCACCTTTTCACCGACGACAGGGGGCTGATAATTCACCCCTCCACTTT
cdr3_aa: CASSPFHRRQGADNSPLHF

d_call: NA
j_call: TRBJ1-3
v_call: TRBV6-2/TRBV6-3
clone_size: once
cdr3_nt: TGTGCCAGCAGTTTCGCCAGGACTATAGGAAACACCATATATTTT
cdr3_aa: CASSFARTIGNTIYF

d_call: NA
j_call: TRBJ1-3
v_call: TRBV30
clone_size: NA
cdr3_nt: TGTGCCTGGGGTGGACTCTCTGGAAACACCATATATTTT
cdr3_aa: CAWGGLSGNTIYF

d_call: NA
j_call: TRBJ1-5
v_call: TRBV27
clone_size: NA
cdr3_nt: TGTGCCAGCAGTTTATCGGCTTACAATCAGCCCCAGCATTTT
cdr3_aa: CASSLSAYNQPQHF

d_call: TRBD2
j_call: TRBJ2-3
v_call: TRBV5-6
clone_size: once
cdr3_nt: TGTGCCAGCAGCTTCACGGGAGGAACGAGAGATACGCAGTATTTT
cdr3_aa: CASSFTGGTRDTQYF

d_call: TRBD2
j_call: TRBJ2-3
v_call: TRBV5-1
clone_size: few
cdr3_nt: TGCGCCAGCAGCTTGGGGGGACTAGCGGATACAGATACGCAGTATTTT
cdr3_aa: CASSLGGLADTDTQYF

d_call: NA
j_call: TRBJ1-5
v_call: TRBV2
clone_size: medium-sized
cdr3_nt: TGTGCCAGCAGTGCCCACGGAGGGAGAAGCAATCAGCCCCAGCATTTT
cdr3_aa: CASSAHGGRSNQPQHF

d_call: TRBD1
j_call: TRBJ2-1
v_call: TRBV5-1
clone_size: NA
cdr3_nt: TGCGCCAGTAACGCCCGTCAGGGGGCATACTACAATGAGCAGTTCTTC
cdr3_aa: CASNARQGAYYNEQFF

d_call: NA
j_call: TRBJ2-7
v_call: TRBV19
clone_size: NA
cdr3_nt: TGTGCCAGTAGTCCGGGAACTGTACAGGGCACCCACGAGCAGTACTTC
cdr3_aa: CASSPGTVQGTHEQYF

d_call: NA
j_call: TRBJ2-3
v_call: TRBV7-2
clone_size: NA
cdr3_nt: TGTGCCAGCAGAGAGGGCGGCACAGATACGCAGTATTTT
cdr3_aa: CASREGGTDTQYF

d_call: TRBD1
j_call: TRBJ2-1
v_call: TRBV19
clone_size: NA
cdr3_nt: TGTGCCAGTAGTCCTGAGGACAGGCCGTACAATGAGCAGTTCTTC
cdr3_aa: CASSPEDRPYNEQFF

d_call: NA
j_call: TRBJ1-6
v_call: TRBV11-3
clone_size: NA
cdr3_nt: TGTGCCAGCAGCAACAGACAGAATTCACCCCTCCACTTT
cdr3_aa: CASSNRQNSPLHF

d_call: TRBD2
j_call: TRBJ2-7
v_call: TRBV6-5
clone_size: NA
cdr3_nt: TGTGCCAGCAGTCCCCCTAGCGGGGGTTCCTACGAGCAGTACTTC
cdr3_aa: CASSPPSGGSYEQYF

d_call: TRBD1
j_call: TRBJ1-5
v_call: TRBV18
clone_size: NA
cdr3_nt: TGTGCCAGCTCGCCGGACAGGGCGGATCAGCCCCAGCATTTT
cdr3_aa: CASSPDRADQPQHF

d_call: TRBD2
j_call: TRBJ2-1
v_call: TRBV7-3
clone_size: NA
cdr3_nt: TGTGCCAGCAGCTTATCTGGCGGGGGCTACAATGAGCAGTTCTTC
cdr3_aa: CASSLSGGGYNEQFF